This TCR beta chain was documented in a study of cytomegalovirus exposure and HLA in healthy donors. Turning to the study itself: Most genotyped donors, around four fifths of 300 to 400, had Caucasian-associated genetic ancestry. Study results and limitations: The sole available immune exposure information was CMV serostatus. In the analysis, some V segments, TRBV6-2 and TRBV6-3 included, were excluded as indistinguishable. Most subjects had HLA-A and HLA-B alleles reportedly predicted accurately by TCR beta sequences.

This PCR relied on a set of 60 Vbeta primers and 13 Jbeta primers. TCRdb's copy holds only in-frame clones and misses some; the assay was immunoSEQ multiplex PCR. The sample gives about 150,000 clones, roughly 77% of which show up once; approximately 8% is in the top ten. Germline-derived CDR1 and CDR2 are SGHTA and FQGNSA. The CDR3 loop spans 14 amino acids. The V and J ends lost 6 bases and 5 bases, in that order; junction bases with no gene match: 9. This clone has just a few counts. Its target is unknown. The chain recombines TRBV7-2 with TRBJ2-7, with TRBD2 matching 8 bases. The sequence was obtained from a man under 40 in good health and CMV-seropositive. Input material: PBMCs. CDR3 region: CASSSPGGRNEQYF. The CDR3 DNA sequence: TGTGCCAGCAGTTCTCCGGGGGGGCGGAACGAGCAGTACTTC.